The clone carrying this TCR beta chain occurred a few times. The antigen is undetermined. This CDR3 contains 16 residues. The J segment lost 1 base and the V segment lost 5 bases, leaving 11 bases of the junction unmatched. CDR1 and CDR2 from the germline V gene are SGHDT and YYEEEE. This entry is derived from a study of beta chain features in type 1 diabetes. Overall study: Age, gender, cell numbers and subset yield matched between patients and controls. General study points: In comparison with healthy donors, patients had naive, central memory and Treg TCRB repertoires that appeared more similar. A pattern of fewer insertions and more deletions at VDJ junctions was seen in type 1 diabetes patients.

Purity exceeding 95% was reached by all sorted populations. The sequenced template was cDNA made from the entire isolated RNA. Sequencing used immunoSEQ multiplex PCR; TCRdb keeps in-frame clones, though not all of them. The table lists 150,000 to 180,000 clones, around 8% of them singletons. The chain couples TRBV5-6 to TRBJ2-5, with 7 bases matching TRBD2. Sequencing used central memory CD4+ T cells from blood. The receptor comes from a man between 18 and 35 years old in good health. The CDR3 protein is CASSYTLAGPQETQYF. In nucleotides, the CDR3 is TGTGCCAGCAGTTATACCTTAGCGGGTCCCCAAGAGACCCAGTACTTC.